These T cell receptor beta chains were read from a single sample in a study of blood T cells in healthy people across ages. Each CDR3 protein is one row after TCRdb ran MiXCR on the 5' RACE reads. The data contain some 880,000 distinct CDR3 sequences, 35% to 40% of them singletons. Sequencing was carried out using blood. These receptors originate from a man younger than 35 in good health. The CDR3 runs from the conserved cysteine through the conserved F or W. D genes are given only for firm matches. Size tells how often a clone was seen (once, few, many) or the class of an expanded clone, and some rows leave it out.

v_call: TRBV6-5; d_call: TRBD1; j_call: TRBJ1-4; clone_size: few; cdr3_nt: TGTGCCAGCAGCTCACTGACAGGGGCCATTAATGAAAAACTGTTTTTT; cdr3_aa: CASSSLTGAINEKLFF
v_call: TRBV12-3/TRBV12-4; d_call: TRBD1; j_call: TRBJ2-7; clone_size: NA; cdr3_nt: TGTGCCAGCAGTCCCCTTAGACAGGGTCGGGGCGAGCAGTACTTC; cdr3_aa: CASSPLRQGRGEQYF
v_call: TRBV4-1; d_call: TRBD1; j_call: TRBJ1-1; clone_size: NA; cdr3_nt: TGCGCCAGCAGCCAAATAAGTAGGGGACAGGAGAACACTGAAGCTTTCTTT; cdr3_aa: CASSQISRGQENTEAFF
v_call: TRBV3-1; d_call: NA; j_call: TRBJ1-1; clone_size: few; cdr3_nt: TGTGCCAGCAGCCCCAGTTCGGGGGACACTGAAGCTTTCTTT; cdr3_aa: CASSPSSGDTEAFF
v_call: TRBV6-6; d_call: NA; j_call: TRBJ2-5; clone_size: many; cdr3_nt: TGTGCCAGCAGTGCTTGGGGCCCAGGGAGCCAAGAGACCCAGTACTTC; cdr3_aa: CASSAWGPGSQETQYF
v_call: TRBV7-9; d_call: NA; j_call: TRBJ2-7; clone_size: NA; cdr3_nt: TGTGCCACCAGCCCCCCAAACGGCGGCGAGCAGTACTTC; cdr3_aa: CATSPPNGGEQYF
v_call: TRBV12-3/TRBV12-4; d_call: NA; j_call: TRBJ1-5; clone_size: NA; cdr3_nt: TGTGCCAGCCTTGGGCAGACGGATCAGCCCCAGCATTTT; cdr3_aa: CASLGQTDQPQHF
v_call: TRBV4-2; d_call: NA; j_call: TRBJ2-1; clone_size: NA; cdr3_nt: TGTGCCAGCAGCCAAGATCCTAGTGGGCCGGAGCAGTTCTTC; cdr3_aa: CASSQDPSGPEQFF
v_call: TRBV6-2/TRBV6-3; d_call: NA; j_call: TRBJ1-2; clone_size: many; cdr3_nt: TGTGCCAGCAGAACCCCCGGGACACTCTATGGCTACACCTTC; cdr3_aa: CASRTPGTLYGYTF
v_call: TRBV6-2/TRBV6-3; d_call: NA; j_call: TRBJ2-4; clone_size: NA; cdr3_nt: TGTGCCAGCACACAACGGCCCGCCAAAAACATTCAGTACTTC; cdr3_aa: CASTQRPAKNIQYF
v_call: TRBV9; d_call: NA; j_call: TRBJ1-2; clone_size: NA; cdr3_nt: TGTGCCAGCAGCGTGGACGGCGTCGGGGGGTACACCTTC; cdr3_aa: CASSVDGVGGYTF
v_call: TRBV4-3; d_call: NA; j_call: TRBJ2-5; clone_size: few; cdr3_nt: TGCGCCAGCAGCAAGGGACCGGGCTGCGAATTGGGAGAGACCCAGTACTTC; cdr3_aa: CASSKGPGCELGETQYF
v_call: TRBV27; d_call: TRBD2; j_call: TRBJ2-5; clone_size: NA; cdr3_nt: TGTGTCAGCTGTAGCGGGGGCCACCAAGAGACCCAGTACTTC; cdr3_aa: CVSCSGGHQETQYF
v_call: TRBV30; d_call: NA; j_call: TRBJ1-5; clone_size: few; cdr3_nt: TGTGCCTGGAGTCAGGGGAATCAGCCCCAGCATTTT; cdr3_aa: CAWSQGNQPQHF
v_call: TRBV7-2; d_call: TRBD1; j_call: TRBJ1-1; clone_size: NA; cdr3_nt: TGTGCCAGCAGCTCCGCCGCGGGACAGGGAACTGAAGCTTTCTTT; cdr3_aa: CASSSAAGQGTEAFF
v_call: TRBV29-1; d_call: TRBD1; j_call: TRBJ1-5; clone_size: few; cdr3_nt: TGCAGCGTTGGACAGGGATTCAATCAGCCCCAGCATTTT; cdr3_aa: CSVGQGFNQPQHF
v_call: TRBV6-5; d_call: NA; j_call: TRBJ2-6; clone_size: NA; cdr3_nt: TGTGCCAGCAGTTACTCGACCATCTGGTCACCCCTCTACTCTGGGGCCAACGTCCTGACTTTC; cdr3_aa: CASSYSTIWSPLYSGANVLTF
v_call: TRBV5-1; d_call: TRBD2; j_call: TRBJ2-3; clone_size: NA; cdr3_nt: TGCGCCAGCAGCTTGGCAAGCGGACTAGCGGGGATGGCAGATACGCAGTATTTT; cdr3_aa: CASSLASGLAGMADTQYF
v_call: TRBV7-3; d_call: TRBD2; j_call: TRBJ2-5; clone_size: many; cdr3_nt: TGTGCCAGCAGCTTTTTGGGCGGGGGGGAAGAGACCCAGTACTTC; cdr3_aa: CASSFLGGGEETQYF
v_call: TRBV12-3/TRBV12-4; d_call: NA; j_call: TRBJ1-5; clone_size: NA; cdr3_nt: TGTGCCAGCAGTATTCGACAGGCTGAAATCAATCAGCCCCAGCATTTT; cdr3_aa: CASSIRQAEINQPQHF
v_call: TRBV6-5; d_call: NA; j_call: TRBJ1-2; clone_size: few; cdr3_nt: TGTGCCAGCGCCAGGGCACAGGGAAGTTCTGGCTACACCTTC; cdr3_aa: CASARAQGSSGYTF
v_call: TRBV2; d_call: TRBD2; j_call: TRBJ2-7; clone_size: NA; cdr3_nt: TGTGCCAGCAATGAACCTCTAGCGGGGGTTCTCTACGAGCAGTACTTC; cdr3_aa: CASNEPLAGVLYEQYF
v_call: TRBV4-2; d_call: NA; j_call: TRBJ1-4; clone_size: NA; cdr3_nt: TGTGCCAGCAGCCAAGAAGTACGGGGACATGGGAATGAAAAACTGTTTTTT; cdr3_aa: CASSQEVRGHGNEKLFF
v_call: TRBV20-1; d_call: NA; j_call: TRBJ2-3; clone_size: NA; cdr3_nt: TGCAGTGCTCTTAAGCCCGGGGATACGCAGTATTTT; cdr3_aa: CSALKPGDTQYF
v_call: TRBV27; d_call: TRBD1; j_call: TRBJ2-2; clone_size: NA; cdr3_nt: TGTGCCAGCAGTTTAGGGACAGGAGCTGCCGGGGAGCTGTTTTTT; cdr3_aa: CASSLGTGAAGELFF
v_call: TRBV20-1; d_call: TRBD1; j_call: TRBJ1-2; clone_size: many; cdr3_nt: TGCAGTGCTGTCGCCACAGGGGGGACTAACTATGGCTACACCTTC; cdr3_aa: CSAVATGGTNYGYTF
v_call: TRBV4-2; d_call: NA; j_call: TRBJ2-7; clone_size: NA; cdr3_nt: TGTGCCAGCAGCCAAGGAGGGGGGCCCTACGAGCAGTACTTC; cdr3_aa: CASSQGGGPYEQYF
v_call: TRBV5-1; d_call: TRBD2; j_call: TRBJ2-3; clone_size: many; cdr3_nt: TGCGCCAGCAGCTTGGGTCTTAGCGGGGGTGATACGCAGTATTTT; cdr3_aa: CASSLGLSGGDTQYF
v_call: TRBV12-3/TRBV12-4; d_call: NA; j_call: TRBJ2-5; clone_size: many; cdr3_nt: TGTGCCAGCAGTAGGGACTACCAAGAGACCCAGTACTTC; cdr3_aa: CASSRDYQETQYF
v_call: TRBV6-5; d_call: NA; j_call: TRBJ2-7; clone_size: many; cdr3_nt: TGTGCCAGCACCAGAAACTACGAGCAGTACTTC; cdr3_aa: CASTRNYEQYF
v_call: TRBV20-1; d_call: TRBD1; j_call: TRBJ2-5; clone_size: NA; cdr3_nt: TGCAGTGCGGACTTAGGACAGGGATGGACCCAGTACTTC; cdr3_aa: CSADLGQGWTQYF
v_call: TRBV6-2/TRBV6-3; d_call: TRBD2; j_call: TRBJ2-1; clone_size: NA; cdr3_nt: TGTGCCAGCAGTTCCGAGACTAGCGGGGGGGTAACTGAGCAGTTCTTC; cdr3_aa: CASSSETSGGVTEQFF
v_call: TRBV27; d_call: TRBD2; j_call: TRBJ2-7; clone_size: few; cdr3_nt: TGTGCCAGCAGGAAGGTGGGACTAGCGGGGGCCATCAGCTCCTACAATGAGCAGTACTTC; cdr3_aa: CASRKVGLAGAISSYNEQYF
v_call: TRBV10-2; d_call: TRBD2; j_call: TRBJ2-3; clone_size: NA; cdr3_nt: TGCGCCAGCAGACTAGCGGCGGTCACAGATACGCAGTATTTT; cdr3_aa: CASRLAAVTDTQYF
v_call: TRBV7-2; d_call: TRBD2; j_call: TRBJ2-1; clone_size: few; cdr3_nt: TGTGCCAGCAGCCAAGGACTAGCGGGGGGGCGGTACAATGAGCAGTTCTTC; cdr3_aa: CASSQGLAGGRYNEQFF
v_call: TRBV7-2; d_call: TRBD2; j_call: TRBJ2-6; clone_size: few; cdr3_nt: TGTGCCAGCAGCTTACTTGTAGCGGGGGTTTACTCTGGGGCCAACGTCCTGACTTTC; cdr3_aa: CASSLLVAGVYSGANVLTF
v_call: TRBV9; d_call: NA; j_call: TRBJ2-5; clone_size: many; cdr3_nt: TGTGCCAGCAGCGTAGCCGCGGGACAGCAAGAGACCCAGTACTTC; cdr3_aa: CASSVAAGQQETQYF
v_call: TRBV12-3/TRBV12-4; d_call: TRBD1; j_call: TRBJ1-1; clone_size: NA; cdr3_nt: TGTGCCAGCAGCAGGGGACAGGGCAGTACTGAAGCTTTCTTT; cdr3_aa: CASSRGQGSTEAFF
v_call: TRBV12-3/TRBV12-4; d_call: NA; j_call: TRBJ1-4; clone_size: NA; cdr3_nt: TGTGCCAGCAGTTTTTTGGCACGGGGTGAAAAACTGTTTTTT; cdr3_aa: CASSFLARGEKLFF
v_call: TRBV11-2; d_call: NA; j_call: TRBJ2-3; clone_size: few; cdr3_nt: TGTGCCAGCAGTCCAGGGGTTCCTAGCACAGATACGCAGTATTTT; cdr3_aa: CASSPGVPSTDTQYF
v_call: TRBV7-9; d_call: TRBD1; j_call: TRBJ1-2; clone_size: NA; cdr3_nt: TGTGCCAGCAGCTTAGATTCGACAGGGTTTCGTGGCTACACCTTC; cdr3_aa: CASSLDSTGFRGYTF
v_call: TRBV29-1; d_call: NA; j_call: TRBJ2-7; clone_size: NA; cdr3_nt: TGCAGCGTTGAAGGGCTCTACTCCTACGAGCAGTACTTC; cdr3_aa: CSVEGLYSYEQYF
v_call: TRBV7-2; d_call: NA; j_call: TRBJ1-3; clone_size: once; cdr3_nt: TGTGCCAGCAGCTTAAGTGGAGGGTCTAACTCTGGAAACACCATATATTTT; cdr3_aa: CASSLSGGSNSGNTIYF
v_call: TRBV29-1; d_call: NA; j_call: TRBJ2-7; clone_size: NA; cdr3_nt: TGCAGCGTTGAGGGCTGGGATAGGAATGAGCAGTACTTC; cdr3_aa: CSVEGWDRNEQYF
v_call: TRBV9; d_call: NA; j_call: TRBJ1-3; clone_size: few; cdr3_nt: TGTGCCAGCATGGGGGACGGAAACACCATATATTTT; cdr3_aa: CASMGDGNTIYF
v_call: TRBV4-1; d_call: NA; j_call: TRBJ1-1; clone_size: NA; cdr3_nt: TGCGCCAGCAGCCAATTGGGTACGAACACTGAAGCTTTCTTT; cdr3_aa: CASSQLGTNTEAFF
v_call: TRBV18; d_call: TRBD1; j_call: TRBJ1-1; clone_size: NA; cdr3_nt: TGTGCCAGCTCAGGGGGGACAGGGTCCACTGAAGCTTTCTTT; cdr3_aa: CASSGGTGSTEAFF
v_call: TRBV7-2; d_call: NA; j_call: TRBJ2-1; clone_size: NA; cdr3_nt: TGTGCCAGCAGCACACAGAGCAATGAGCAGTTCTTC; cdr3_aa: CASSTQSNEQFF
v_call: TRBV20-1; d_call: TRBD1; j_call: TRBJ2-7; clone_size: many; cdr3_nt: TGCAGTGCTTCCTCTGGGACAGTCTCCTACGAGCAGTACTTC; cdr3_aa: CSASSGTVSYEQYF
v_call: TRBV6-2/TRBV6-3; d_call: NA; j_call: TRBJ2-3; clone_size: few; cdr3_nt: TGTGCCAGCAGTTCGGGTGCTAGGGTCACAGATACGCAGTATTTT; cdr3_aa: CASSSGARVTDTQYF
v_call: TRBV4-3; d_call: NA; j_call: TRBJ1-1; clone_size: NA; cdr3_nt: TGCGCCAGCAGCCAGGGGGACGGACAAATGAACACTGAAGCTTTCTTT; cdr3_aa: CASSQGDGQMNTEAFF
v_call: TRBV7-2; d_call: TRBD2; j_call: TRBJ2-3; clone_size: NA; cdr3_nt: TGTGCCAGCAGCGAAGGGACTAGTGCAGATACGCAGTATTTT; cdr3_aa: CASSEGTSADTQYF
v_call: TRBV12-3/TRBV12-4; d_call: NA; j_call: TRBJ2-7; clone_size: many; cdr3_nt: TGTGCCAGCCAAGGGGCCGCAGCCTCCTACGAGCAGTACTTC; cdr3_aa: CASQGAAASYEQYF
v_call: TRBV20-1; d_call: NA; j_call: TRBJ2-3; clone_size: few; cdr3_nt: TGCAGTGCTAGCGTGGGACACGTAGGGGGCACAGATACGCAGTATTTT; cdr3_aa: CSASVGHVGGTDTQYF